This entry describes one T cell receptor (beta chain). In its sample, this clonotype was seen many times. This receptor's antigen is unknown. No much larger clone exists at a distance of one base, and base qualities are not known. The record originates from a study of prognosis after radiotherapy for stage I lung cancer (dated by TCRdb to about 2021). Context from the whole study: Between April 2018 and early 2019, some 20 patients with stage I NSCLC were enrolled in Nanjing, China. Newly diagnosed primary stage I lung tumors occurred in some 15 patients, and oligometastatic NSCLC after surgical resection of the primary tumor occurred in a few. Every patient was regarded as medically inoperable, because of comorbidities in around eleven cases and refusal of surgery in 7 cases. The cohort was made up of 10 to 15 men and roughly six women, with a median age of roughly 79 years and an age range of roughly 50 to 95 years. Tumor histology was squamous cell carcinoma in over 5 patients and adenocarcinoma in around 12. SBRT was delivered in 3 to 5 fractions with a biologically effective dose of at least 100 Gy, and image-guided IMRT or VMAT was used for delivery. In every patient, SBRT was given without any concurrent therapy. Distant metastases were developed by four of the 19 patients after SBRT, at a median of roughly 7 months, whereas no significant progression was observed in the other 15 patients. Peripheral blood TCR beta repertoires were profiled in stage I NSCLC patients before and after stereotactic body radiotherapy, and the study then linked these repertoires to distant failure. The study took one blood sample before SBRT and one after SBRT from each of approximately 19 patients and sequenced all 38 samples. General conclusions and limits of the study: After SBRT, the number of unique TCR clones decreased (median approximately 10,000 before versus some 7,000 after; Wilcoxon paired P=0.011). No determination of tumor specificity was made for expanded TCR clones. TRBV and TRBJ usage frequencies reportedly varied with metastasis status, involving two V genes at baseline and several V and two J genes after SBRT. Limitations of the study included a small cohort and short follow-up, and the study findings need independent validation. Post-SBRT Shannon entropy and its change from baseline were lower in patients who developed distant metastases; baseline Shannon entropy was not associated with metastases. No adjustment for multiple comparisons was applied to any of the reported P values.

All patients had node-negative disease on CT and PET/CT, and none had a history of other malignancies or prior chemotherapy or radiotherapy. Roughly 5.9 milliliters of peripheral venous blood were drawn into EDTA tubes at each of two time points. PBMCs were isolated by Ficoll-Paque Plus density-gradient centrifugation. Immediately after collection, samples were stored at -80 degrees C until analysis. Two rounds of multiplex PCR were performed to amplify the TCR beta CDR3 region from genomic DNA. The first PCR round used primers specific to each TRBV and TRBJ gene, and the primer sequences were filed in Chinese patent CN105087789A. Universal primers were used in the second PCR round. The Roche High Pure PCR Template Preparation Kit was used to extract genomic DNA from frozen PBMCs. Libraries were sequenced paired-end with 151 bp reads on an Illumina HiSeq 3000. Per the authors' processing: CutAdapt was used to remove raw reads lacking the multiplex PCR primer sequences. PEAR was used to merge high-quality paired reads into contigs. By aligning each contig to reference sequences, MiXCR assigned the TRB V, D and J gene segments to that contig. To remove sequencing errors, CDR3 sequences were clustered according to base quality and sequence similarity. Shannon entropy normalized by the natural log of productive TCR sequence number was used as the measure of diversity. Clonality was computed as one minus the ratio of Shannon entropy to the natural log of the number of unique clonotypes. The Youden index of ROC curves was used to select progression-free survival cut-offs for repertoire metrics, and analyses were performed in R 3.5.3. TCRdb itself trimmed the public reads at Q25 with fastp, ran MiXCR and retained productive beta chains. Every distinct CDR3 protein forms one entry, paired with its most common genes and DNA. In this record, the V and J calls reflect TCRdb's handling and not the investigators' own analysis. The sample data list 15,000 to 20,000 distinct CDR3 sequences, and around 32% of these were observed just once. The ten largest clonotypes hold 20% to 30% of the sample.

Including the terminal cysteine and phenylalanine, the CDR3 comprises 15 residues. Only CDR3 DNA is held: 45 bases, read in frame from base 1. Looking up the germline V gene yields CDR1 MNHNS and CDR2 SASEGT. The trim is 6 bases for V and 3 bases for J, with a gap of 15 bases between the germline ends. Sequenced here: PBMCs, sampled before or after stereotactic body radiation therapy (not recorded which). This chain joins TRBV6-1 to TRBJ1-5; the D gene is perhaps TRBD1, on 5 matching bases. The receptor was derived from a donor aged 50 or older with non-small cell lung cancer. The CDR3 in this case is CASRDGGGDNQPQHF. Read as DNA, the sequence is TGTGCCAGCAGGGACGGGGGAGGTGACAATCAGCCCCAGCATTTT.